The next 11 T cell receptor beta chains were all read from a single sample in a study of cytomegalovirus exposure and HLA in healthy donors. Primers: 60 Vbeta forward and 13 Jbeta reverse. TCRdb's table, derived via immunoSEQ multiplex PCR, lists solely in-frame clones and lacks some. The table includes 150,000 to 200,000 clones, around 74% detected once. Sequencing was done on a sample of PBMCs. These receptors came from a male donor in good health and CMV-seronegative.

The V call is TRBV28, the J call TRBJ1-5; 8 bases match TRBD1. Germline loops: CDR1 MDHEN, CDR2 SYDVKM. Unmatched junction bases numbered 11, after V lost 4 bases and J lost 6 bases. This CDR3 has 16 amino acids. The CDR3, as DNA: TGTGCCAGCAGTTCCCCGCCCCAGGGGGCCGGTCAGCCCCAGCATTTT. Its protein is CASSSPPQGAGQPQHF.

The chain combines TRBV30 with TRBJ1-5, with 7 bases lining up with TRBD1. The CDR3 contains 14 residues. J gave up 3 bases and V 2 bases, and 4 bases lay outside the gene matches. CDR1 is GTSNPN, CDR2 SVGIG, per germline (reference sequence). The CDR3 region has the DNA TGTGCCTGGAGTACCGGGACAGTCAATCAGCCCCAGCATTTT. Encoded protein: CAWSTGTVNQPQHF.

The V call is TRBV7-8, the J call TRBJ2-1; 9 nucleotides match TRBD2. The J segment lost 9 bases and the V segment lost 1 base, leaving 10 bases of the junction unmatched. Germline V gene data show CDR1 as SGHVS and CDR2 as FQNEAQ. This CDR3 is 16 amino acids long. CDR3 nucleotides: TGTGCCAGCAGCTTAGGTCAGCGGGGGGATTATCGTGAGCAGTTCTTC. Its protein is CASSLGQRGDYREQFF.

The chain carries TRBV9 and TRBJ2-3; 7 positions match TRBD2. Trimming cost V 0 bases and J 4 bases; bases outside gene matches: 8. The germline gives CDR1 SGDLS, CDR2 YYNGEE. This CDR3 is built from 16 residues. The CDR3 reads CASSVGVGGPSDTQYF. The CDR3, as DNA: TGTGCCAGCAGCGTAGGAGTGGGAGGGCCCTCAGATACGCAGTATTTT. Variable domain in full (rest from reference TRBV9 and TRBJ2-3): DSGVTQTPKHLITATGQRVTLRCSPRSGDLSVYWYQQSLDQGLQFLIQYYNGEERAKGNILERFSAQQFPDLHSELNLSSLELGDSALYFCASSVGVGGPSDTQYFGPGTRLTVL.

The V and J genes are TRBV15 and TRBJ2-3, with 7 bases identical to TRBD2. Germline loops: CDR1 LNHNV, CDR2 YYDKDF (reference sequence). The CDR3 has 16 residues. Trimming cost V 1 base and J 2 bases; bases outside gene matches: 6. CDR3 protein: CATSRGEREDTDTQYF. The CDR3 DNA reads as TGTGCCACCAGCAGAGGGGAGCGGGAAGACACAGATACGCAGTATTTT. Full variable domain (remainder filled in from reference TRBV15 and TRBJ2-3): DAMVIQNPRYQVTQFGKPVTLSCSQTLNHNVMYWYQQKSSQAPKLLFHYYDKDFNNEADTPDNFQSRRPNTSFCFLDIRSPGLGDTAMYLCATSRGEREDTDTQYFGPGTRLTVL.

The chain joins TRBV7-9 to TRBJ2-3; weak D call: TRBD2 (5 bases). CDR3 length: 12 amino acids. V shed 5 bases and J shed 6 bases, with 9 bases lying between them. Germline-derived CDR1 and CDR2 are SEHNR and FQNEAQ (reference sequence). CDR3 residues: CASSPRGDTQYF. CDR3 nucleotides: TGTGCCAGCAGCCCACGGGGTGATACGCAGTATTTT.

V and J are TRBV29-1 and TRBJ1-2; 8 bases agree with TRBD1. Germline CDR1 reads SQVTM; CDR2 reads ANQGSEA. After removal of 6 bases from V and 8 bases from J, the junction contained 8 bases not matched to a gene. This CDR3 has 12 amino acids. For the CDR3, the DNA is TGCAGCGTCCCGGACAGGGAAAGAGGCTACACCTTC. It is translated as CSVPDRERGYTF.

CDR3 sequence (DNA): TGTGCCAGCAGCACACCGGGACACAACTATGGCTACACCTTC. It translates to CASSTPGHNYGYTF. V is TRBV7-9 and J is TRBJ1-2, with D possibly matching TRBD1 (6 bases). V was trimmed by 5 bases and J by 2 bases, leaving 12 bases between them. Germline loops: CDR1 SEHNR, CDR2 FQNEAQ (reference sequence). This CDR3 contains 14 residues.

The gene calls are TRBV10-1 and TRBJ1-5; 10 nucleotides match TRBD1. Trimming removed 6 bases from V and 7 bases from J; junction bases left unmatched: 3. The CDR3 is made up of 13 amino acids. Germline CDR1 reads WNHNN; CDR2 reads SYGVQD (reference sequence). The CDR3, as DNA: TGCGCCAGCAGCTCGGGACAGGGGCAGCCCCAGCATTTT. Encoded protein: CASSSGQGQPQHF.

The CDR3: CASSRSRVATEAFF. In DNA form, the CDR3 reads TGTGCCAGCAGTAGAAGCAGGGTTGCCACTGAAGCTTTCTTT. The chain employs TRBV6-5 and TRBJ1-1; D is possibly TRBD1 (5 bases). The germline V gene has CDR1 MNHEY and CDR2 SVGAGI. Trimming removed 5 bases from V and 4 bases from J, with 14 bases in between. The CDR3 consists of 14 residues.

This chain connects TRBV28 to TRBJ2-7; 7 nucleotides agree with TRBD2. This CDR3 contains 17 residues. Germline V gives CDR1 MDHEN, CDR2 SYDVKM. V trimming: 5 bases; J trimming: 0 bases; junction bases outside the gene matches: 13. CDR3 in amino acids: CASSPTPASGLSYEQYF. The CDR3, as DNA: TGTGCCAGCAGTCCAACCCCGGCTAGCGGTCTCTCCTACGAGCAGTACTTC.